These 8 T cell receptor beta chains share one sample of origin, sequenced in a study of T cell changes during pregnancy in multiple sclerosis (dated by TCRdb to between 2019 and 2020). Receptor libraries were prepared by the immunoSEQ multiplex PCR assay. TCRdb carries this immuneACCESS record with in-frame sequences only. Its versions omit some clonotypes, under half of them owing to an unresolved V gene in the studies checked, with the rest unexplained. The sample table holds approximately 130,000 clones, of which approximately 95% were seen once. Of the sample, roughly 6.2% falls within the top ten clones. The source material was peripheral blood, sampled before pregnancy. Every receptor here comes from a female donor with multiple sclerosis, enrolled in a pregnancy study.

The rearrangement links TRBV25-1 to TRBJ1-1; 9 nucleotides line up with TRBD1. The CDR3 covers 15 residues. J gave up 3 bases and V 4 bases, and 6 bases lay outside the gene matches. Germline V lookup: CDR1 MGHDK, CDR2 SYGVNS. CDR3 nucleotide sequence: TGTGCCAGCAGTGTGGGGACAGGGAGAGACACTGAAGCTTTCTTT. Translating it yields CASSVGTGRDTEAFF.

This chain links TRBV6-5 with TRBJ2-5; 7 bases align to TRBD1. This CDR3 contains 15 residues. From germline, CDR1 is MNHEY and CDR2 SVGAGI. The ends lost 5 bases at V and 5 bases at J; junction bases unmatched: 11. For the CDR3, the DNA is TGTGCCAGCAGTCCAAACAGGGGAGTGGGGGAGACCCAGTACTTC. This gives the protein CASSPNRGVGETQYF.

The J gene is TRBJ1-2, the V gene TRBV19; D is undetermined. V was shortened by 7 bases and J by 0 bases, with 9 bases between the two germline ends. The CDR3 length is 13 residues. Germline CDR1 reads LNHDA; CDR2 reads SQIVND (reference sequence). CDR3 region: CASTQGANYGYTF. CDR3 coding DNA: TGTGCCAGTACTCAAGGAGCTAACTATGGCTACACCTTC.

This chain links TRBV30 with TRBJ2-3, with 11 positions matching TRBD2. The germline gives CDR1 GTSNPN, CDR2 SVGIG (reference sequence). V lost 0 bases to trimming and J lost 5 bases; unmatched junction nucleotides: 7. This CDR3 comprises 16 residues. The CDR3 spells CAWSVRLAGGKDTQYF. In nucleotides, the CDR3 is TGTGCCTGGAGTGTACGATTAGCGGGAGGGAAAGATACGCAGTATTTT. Based on the CDR3 plus reference TRBV30 and TRBJ2-3, the full variable domain is SQTIHQWPATLVQPVGSPLSLECTVEGTSNPNLYWYRQAAGRGLQLLFYSVGIGQISSEVPQNLSASRPQDRQFILSSKKLLLSDSGFYLCAWSVRLAGGKDTQYFGPGTRLTVL.

This sequence joins TRBV6-4 and TRBJ2-3, with 11 bases aligning to TRBD1. The CDR3 extends over 16 amino acids. Germline V lookup: CDR1 MRHNA, CDR2 SNTAGT. J gave up 4 bases and V 4 bases, and 7 bases lay outside the gene matches. For the CDR3, the DNA is TGTGCCAGCAGTGCTAAACCGGGACAGGGGGCAGATACGCAGTATTTT. Translating it yields CASSAKPGQGADTQYF.

The V gene is TRBV7-2, the J gene TRBJ2-7; 10 bases map to TRBD1. The CDR3 length is 15 residues. Germline loops: CDR1 SGHTA, CDR2 FQGNSA. After removal of 5 bases from V and 4 bases from J, the junction contained 8 bases not matched to a gene. The CDR3 DNA reads as TGTGCCAGCAGCAAAAGACAGGGGGCTGTTTACGAGCAGTACTTC. Protein product: CASSKRQGAVYEQYF.

The gene calls are TRBV25-1 and TRBJ1-1, with 8 bases lining up with TRBD1. In germline, CDR1 is MGHDK, CDR2 SYGVNS. The CDR3 consists of 13 residues. Trimming removed 6 bases from V and 5 bases from J; junction bases left unmatched: 5. CDR3 bases: TGTGCCAGCAGGACAGGGGACGGTACTGAAGCTTTCTTT. Translation gives CASRTGDGTEAFF. The full variable domain, with the rest looked up from reference TRBV25-1 and TRBJ1-1, is EADIYQTPRYLVIGTGKKITLECSQTMGHDKMYWYQQDPGMELHLIHYSYGVNSTEKGDLSSESTVSRIRTEHFPLTLESARPSHTSQYLCASRTGDGTEAFFGQGTRLTVV.

This chain links TRBV21-1 with TRBJ2-7; the tabulated D call, TRBD2, remains unverified against the DNA. TRBV21-1 is given as a pseudogene. There are 20 residues in the CDR3. In DNA, the CDR3 is TGTGCCAGCAGCACCTTAAAAAGGAGGACTAGCGGGAGAGACTCCTACGAGCAGTACTTC. Its protein is CASSTLKRRTSGRDSYEQYF.